Sequencing of this TCR beta chain was carried out in a study of T cell responses to AZD1222 COVID-19 vaccine. For the study at large: Recipients boosted at about 4 weeks or about 12 weeks are pooled. General study results and limits: The study sampled repertoires only after the peak T cell response.

As concerns this clone: As yet, its antigen is unknown.

Here immunoSEQ multiplex PCR was the method, and the copy in TCRdb shows in-frame clones only, minus some. Here the sample spans 150,000 to 160,000 clones, 90% being singletons. Trimming took 8 bases from V and 4 from J; bases not matched to a gene: 6. CDR1 MRHNA and CDR2 SNTAGT come from the germline V gene. The length of the CDR3 is 14 residues. The origin of this receptor is an adult in good health. Specimen: peripheral blood, collected on day 0 of AZD1222 vaccination. The chain links TRBV6-4 to TRBJ2-3, with 10 bases fitting TRBD1. The CDR3 DNA is TGTGCCAGCTCAGGACAGGGGGAATCAGATACGCAGTATTTT. Amino acid sequence: CASSGQGESDTQYF.